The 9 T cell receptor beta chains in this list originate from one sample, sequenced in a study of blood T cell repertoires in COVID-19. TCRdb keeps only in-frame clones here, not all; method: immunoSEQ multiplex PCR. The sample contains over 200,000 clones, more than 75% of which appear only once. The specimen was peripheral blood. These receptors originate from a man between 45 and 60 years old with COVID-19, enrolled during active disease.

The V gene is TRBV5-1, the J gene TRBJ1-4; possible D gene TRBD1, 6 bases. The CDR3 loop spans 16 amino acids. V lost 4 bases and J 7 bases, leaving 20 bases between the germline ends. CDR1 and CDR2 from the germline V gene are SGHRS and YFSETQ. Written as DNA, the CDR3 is TGCGCCAGCAGCCTGGCTACGGACAGAGGGATTGAAAAACTGTTTTTT. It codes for CASSLATDRGIEKLFF.

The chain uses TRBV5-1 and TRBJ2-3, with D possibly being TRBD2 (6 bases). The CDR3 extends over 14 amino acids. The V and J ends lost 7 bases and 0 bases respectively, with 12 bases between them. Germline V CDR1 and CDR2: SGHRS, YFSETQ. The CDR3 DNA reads TGCGCCAGCGGGGTGGGGACTAGCACAGATACGCAGTATTTT. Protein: CASGVGTSTDTQYF. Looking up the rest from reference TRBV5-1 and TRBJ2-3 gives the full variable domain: KAGVTQTPRYLIKTRGQQVTLSCSPISGHRSVSWYQQTPGQGLQFLFEYFSETQRNKGNFPGRFSGRQFSNSRSEMNVSTLELGDSALYLCASGVGTSTDTQYFGPGTRLTVL.

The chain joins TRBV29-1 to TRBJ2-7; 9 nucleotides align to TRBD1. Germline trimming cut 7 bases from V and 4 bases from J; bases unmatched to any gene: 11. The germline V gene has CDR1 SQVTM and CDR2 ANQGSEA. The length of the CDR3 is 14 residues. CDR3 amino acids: CSATTGGGGYEQYF. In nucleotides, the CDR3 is TGCAGCGCCACAACAGGGGGCGGAGGTTACGAGCAGTACTTC.

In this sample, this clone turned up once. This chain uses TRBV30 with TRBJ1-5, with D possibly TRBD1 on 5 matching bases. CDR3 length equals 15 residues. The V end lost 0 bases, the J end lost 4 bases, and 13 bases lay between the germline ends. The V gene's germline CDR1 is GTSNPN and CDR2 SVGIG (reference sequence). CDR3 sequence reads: CAWSVSGLQNQPQHF. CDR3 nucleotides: TGTGCCTGGAGTGTATCGGGACTCCAGAATCAGCCCCAGCATTTT. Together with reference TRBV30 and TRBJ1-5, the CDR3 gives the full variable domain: SQTIHQWPATLVQPVGSPLSLECTVEGTSNPNLYWYRQAAGRGLQLLFYSVGIGQISSEVPQNLSASRPQDRQFILSSKKLLLSDSGFYLCAWSVSGLQNQPQHFGDGTRLSIL.

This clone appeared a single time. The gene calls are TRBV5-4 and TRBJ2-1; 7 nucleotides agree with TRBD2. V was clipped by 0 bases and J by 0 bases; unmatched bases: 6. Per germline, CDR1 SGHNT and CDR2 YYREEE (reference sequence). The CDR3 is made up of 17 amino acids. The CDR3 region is CASSLASAGSSYNEQFF. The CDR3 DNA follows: TGTGCCAGCAGCTTGGCCTCAGCGGGGAGCTCCTACAATGAGCAGTTCTTC.

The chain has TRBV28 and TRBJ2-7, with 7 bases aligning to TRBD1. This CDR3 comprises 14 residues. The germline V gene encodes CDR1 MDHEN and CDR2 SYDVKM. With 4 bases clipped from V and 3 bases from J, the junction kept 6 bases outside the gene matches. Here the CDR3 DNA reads TGTGCCAGCAGTTCCATCGACAGGGACTACGAGCAGTACTTC. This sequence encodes CASSSIDRDYEQYF. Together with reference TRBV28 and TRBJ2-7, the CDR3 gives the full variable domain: DVKVTQSSRYLVKRTGEKVFLECVQDMDHENMFWYRQDPGLGLRLIYFSYDVKMKEKGDIPEGYSVSREKKERFSLILESASTNQTSMYLCASSSIDRDYEQYFGPGTRLTVT.

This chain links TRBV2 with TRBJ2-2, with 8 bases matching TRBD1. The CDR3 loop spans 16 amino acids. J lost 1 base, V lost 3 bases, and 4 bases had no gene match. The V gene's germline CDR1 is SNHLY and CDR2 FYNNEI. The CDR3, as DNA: TGTGCCAGCAGTGATTTGGGACAGGAGAACACCGGGGAGCTGTTTTTT. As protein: CASSDLGQENTGELFF.

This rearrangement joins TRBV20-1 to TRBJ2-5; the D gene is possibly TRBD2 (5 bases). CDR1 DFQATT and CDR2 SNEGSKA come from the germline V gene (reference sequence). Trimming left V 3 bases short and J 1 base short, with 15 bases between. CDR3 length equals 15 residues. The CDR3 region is CSASVRGEFQETQYF. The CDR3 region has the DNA TGCAGTGCTAGTGTCCGGGGAGAGTTCCAAGAGACCCAGTACTTC.

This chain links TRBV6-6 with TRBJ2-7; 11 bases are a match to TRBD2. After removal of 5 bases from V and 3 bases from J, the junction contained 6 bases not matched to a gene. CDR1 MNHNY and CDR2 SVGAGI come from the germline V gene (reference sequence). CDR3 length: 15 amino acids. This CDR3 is CASSPLGLADYEQYF. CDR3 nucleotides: TGTGCCAGCAGTCCTTTGGGACTAGCGGACTACGAGCAGTACTTC.